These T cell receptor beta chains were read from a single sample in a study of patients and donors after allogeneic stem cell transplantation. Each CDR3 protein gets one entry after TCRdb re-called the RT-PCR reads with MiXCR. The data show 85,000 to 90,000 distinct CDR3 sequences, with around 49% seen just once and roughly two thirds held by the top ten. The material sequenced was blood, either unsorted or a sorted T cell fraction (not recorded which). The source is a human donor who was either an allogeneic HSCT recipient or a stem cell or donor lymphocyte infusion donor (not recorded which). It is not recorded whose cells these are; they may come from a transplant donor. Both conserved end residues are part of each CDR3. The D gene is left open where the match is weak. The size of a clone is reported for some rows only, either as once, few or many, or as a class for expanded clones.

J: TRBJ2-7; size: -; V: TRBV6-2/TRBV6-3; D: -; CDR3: CASSRLEREQYF; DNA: TGTGCCAGCAGCCGCCTGGAGCGCGAGCAGTACTTC
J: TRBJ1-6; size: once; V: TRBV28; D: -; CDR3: CASTSLFVNSPLHF; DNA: TGTGCCAGCACAAGCCTTTTCGTTAATTCACCCCTCCACTTT
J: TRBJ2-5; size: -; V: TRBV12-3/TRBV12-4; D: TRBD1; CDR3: CASSFTTGGLRETQYF; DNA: TGTGCCAGCAGTTTTACTACAGGGGGCTTACGAGAGACCCAGTACTTC
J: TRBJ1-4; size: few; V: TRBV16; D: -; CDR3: CASRQAEEKLFF; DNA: TGTGCCAGCCGCCAAGCGGAAGAAAAACTGTTTTTT
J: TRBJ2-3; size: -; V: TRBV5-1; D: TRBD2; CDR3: CASSSLAGDLYTQYF; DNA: TGCGCCAGCAGCTCCCTAGCGGGAGATTTGTATACGCAGTATTTT
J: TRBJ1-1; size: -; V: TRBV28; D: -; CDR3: CASSSPTVLNTEAFF; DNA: TGTGCCAGCAGCTCCCCGACAGTGCTGAACACTGAAGCTTTCTTT
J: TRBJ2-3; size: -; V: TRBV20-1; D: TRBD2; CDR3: CSAYPSGRADADTQYF; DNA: TGCAGTGCCTACCCCAGCGGGAGGGCCGACGCAGATACGCAGTATTTT
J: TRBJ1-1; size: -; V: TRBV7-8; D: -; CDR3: CASSLVPGVGTEAFF; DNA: TGTGCCAGCAGCTTAGTGCCAGGGGTAGGGACTGAAGCTTTCTTT
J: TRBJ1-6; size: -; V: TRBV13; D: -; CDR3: CASIRSYGGSSYNSPLHF; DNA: TGTGCCAGCATTCGATCGTACGGGGGGAGCTCCTATAATTCACCCCTCCACTTT
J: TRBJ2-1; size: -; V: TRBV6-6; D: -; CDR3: CASRPLGPPYNEQFF; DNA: TGTGCCAGCAGACCGCTTGGTCCTCCCTACAATGAGCAGTTCTTC
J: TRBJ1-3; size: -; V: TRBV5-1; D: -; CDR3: CASSDRAGDTIYF; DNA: TGCGCCAGCAGCGATCGGGCTGGCGACACCATATATTTT
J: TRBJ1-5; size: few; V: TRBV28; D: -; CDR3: CASSLTTFGQPQHF; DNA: TGTGCCAGCAGTTTAACTACCTTTGGACAGCCCCAGCATTTT
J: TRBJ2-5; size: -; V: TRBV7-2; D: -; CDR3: CASKNEETQYF; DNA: TGTGCCAGCAAGAACGAAGAGACCCAGTACTTC
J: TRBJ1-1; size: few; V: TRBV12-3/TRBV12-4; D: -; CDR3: CASSYQGNTEAFF; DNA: TGTGCCAGCAGTTATCAGGGGAACACTGAAGCTTTCTTT
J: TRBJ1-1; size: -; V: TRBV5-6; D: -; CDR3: CASTAYIQYGEAFF; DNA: TGTGCCAGCACCGCTTATATCCAATACGGAGAAGCTTTCTTT
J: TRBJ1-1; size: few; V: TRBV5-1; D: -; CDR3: CASSFDRNTEAFF; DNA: TGCGCCAGCAGCTTCGACAGGAACACTGAAGCTTTCTTT
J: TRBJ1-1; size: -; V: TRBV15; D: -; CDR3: CATSPRGGTEAFF; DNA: TGTGCCACCAGCCCGAGGGGGGGCACTGAAGCTTTCTTT
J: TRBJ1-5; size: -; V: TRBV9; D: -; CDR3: CASSEKADQPQHF; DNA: TGTGCCAGCAGCGAGAAGGCCGATCAGCCCCAGCATTTT
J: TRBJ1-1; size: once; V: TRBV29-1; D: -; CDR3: CSVTATNTEAFF; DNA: TGCAGCGTGACGGCTACGAACACTGAAGCTTTCTTT
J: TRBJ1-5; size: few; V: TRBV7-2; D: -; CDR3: CASSSSGLSNQPQHF; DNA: TGTGCCAGCAGCTCCAGTGGTCTTAGCAATCAGCCCCAGCATTTT
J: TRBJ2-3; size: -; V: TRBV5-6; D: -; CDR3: CASSSSILARGTDTQYF; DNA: TGTGCCAGCAGCTCAAGCATCTTGGCCAGGGGCACAGATACGCAGTATTTT
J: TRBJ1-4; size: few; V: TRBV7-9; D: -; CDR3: CASSFLEKLFF; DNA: TGTGCCAGCAGCTTCCTTGAAAAACTGTTTTTT
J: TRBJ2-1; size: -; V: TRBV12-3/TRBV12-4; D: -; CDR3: CASRASVGEQFF; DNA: TGTGCCAGCAGAGCTAGCGTTGGTGAGCAGTTCTTC
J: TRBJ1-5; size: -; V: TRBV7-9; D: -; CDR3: CASSLEPQEPQHF; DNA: TGTGCCAGCAGCTTAGAGCCTCAGGAGCCCCAGCATTTT
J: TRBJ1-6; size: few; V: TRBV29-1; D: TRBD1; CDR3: CSVSGGANSPLHF; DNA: TGCAGCGTATCAGGGGGCGCGAATTCACCCCTCCACTTT
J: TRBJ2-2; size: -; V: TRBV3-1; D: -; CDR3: CASSIRPGELFF; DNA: TGTGCCAGCAGCATTCGACCCGGGGAGCTGTTTTTT
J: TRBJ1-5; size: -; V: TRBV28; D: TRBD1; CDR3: CATRHNRQGFNQPQHF; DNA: TGTGCCACCCGACACAATAGACAGGGCTTCAATCAGCCCCAGCATTTT
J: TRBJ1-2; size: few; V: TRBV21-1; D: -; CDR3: CASSKVLTWHHEDGYTF; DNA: TGTGCCAGCAGCAAAGTTCTAACTTGGCACCACGAAGATGGCTACACCTTC
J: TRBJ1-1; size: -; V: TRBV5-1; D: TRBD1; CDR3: CASSLSRDSATEAFF; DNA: TGCGCCAGCAGCTTGTCCCGGGACAGTGCCACTGAAGCTTTCTTT
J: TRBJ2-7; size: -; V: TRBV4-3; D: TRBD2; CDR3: CASSQSPGLAPKQYF; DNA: TGCGCCAGCAGCCAAAGTCCCGGACTAGCGCCAAAGCAGTACTTC
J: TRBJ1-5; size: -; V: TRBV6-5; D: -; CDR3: CASSQGSGRQPQHF; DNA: TGTGCCAGCAGCCAAGGATCAGGGCGGCAGCCCCAGCATTTT
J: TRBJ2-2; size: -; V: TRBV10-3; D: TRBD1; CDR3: CATRDRVLDTGELFF; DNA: TGTGCCACCCGGGACAGGGTGCTTGACACCGGGGAGCTGTTTTTT
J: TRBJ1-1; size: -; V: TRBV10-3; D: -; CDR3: CAIRGGYRTEAFF; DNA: TGTGCCATCCGGGGTGGGTATCGCACTGAAGCTTTCTTT
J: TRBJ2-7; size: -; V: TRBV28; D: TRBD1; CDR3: CASSVYEDREYEQYF; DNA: TGTGCCAGCAGTGTATATGAGGACAGGGAGTACGAGCAGTACTTC
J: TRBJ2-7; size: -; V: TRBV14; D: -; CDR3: CASSPLAPWEQYF; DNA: TGTGCCAGCAGCCCACTAGCTCCGTGGGAGCAGTACTTC
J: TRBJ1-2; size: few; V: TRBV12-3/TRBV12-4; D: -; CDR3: CASSLTGANYGYTF; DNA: TGTGCCAGCAGTTTAACGGGCGCTAACTATGGCTACACCTTC
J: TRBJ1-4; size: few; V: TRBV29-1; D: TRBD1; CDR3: CSVEDHPGQSGGKLFF; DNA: TGCAGCGTTGAAGACCACCCGGGACAGAGTGGGGGAAAACTGTTTTTT
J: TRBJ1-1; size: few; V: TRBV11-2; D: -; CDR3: CASSWSENTEAFF; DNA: TGTGCCAGCAGCTGGAGTGAGAACACTGAAGCTTTCTTT
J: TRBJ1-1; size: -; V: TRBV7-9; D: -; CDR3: CASSEDGLLRMNTEAFF; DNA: TGTGCCAGCAGTGAGGACGGCTTACTCCGTATGAACACTGAAGCTTTCTTT
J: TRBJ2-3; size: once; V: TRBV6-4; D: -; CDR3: CASSNDRTDTQYF; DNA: TGTGCCAGCAGTAACGACAGAACAGATACGCAGTATTTT
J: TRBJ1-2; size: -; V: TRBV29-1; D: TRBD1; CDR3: CSVPGGRVGGYTF; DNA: TGCAGCGTTCCAGGGGGCAGGGTGGGTGGCTACACCTTC